Below are 12 T cell receptor beta chains sequenced from a single sample in a study of shared clonotypes between healthy human individuals. Naivety among CD8 cells was defined by CD45RO negativity and positive CCR7 selection, thereby excluding terminally differentiated effector memory CD45RA+ cells. TCRdb's table, derived via immunoSEQ multiplex PCR, lists solely in-frame clones and lacks some. The table lists about 820,000 clones, about 92% of them singletons, with about 24% in the top ten. Material: naive CD8+ T cells sorted from blood. These receptors came from a man between 25 and 39 years old in good health.

The chain employs TRBV6-5 and TRBJ2-1, with unresolved D. The CDR3 is 15 residues long. Germline assignment: CDR1 MNHEY and CDR2 SVGAGI. V shed 0 bases and J shed 5 bases, with 11 bases lying between them. CDR3 DNA: TGTGCCAGCAGTTACTCGCAGACACTACACAATGAGCAGTTCTTC. This translates into CASSYSQTLHNEQFF.

The V call is TRBV7-9, the J call TRBJ2-6; weak D call: TRBD1 (5 bases). The CDR3 is 19 amino acids. CDR1 SEHNR and CDR2 FQNEAQ come from the germline V gene (reference sequence). V lost 1 base, J lost 0 bases, and 16 bases lay in between. Here the CDR3 DNA reads TGTGCCAGCAGCTTAGAAGGATACAGGCCCCACTCTGGGGCCAACGTCCTGACTTTC. Protein sequence: CASSLEGYRPHSGANVLTF.

In the case of this clone: A read error may account for a junction end that differs from germline. The chain employs TRBV29-1 and TRBJ2-1; 7 bases fit TRBD2. The CDR3 consists of 11 residues. Germline V gene data show CDR1 as SQVTM and CDR2 as ANQGSEA. CDR3 amino acids: CSVEDRAGWVF. For the CDR3, the DNA is TGCAGCGTTGAAGATCGAGCGGGATGGGTCTTC.

The chain uses TRBV7-9 and TRBJ2-2; D remains unclear. The CDR3 consists of 15 residues. V lost 10 bases to trimming and J lost 2 bases, with 17 bases between them. Germline V gene lookup returns CDR1 SEHNR and CDR2 FQNEAQ (reference sequence). Written as DNA, the CDR3 is TGTGCCACCCCTGAGCCGGATACCAACACCGGGGAGCTGTTTTTT. The encoded protein is CATPEPDTNTGELFF.

The V and J genes are TRBV7-9 and TRBJ2-1, with 11 bases that match TRBD2. The CDR3 totals 15 residues. The ends lost 1 base at V and 7 bases at J; junction bases unmatched: 3. The germline V gene has CDR1 SEHNR and CDR2 FQNEAQ (reference sequence). CDR3 residues: CASSLVTSGSNEQFF. CDR3 nucleotide sequence: TGTGCCAGCAGCTTAGTAACTAGCGGGAGTAATGAGCAGTTCTTC.

The V call is TRBV4-1, the J call TRBJ1-2; TRBD1 is a possible D gene (6 bases). V lost 1 base to trimming and J lost 5 bases, with 11 bases between them. Germline V CDR1 and CDR2: MGHRA, YSYEKL. There are 14 residues in the CDR3. CDR3 region: CASSQAGAQYGYTF. CDR3 coding DNA: TGCGCCAGCAGCCAAGCAGGGGCTCAGTATGGCTACACCTTC.

The chain employs TRBV25-1 and TRBJ2-5; D gene unclear. The germline V gene has CDR1 MGHDK and CDR2 SYGVNS. Trimming shortened V by 6 bases and J by 9 bases, and 17 bases separated the two germline ends. This CDR3 spans 13 amino acids. The CDR3 reads CASSSNSIAPQYF. The CDR3 region has the DNA TGTGCCAGCAGCTCTAATTCCATAGCTCCCCAGTACTTC. Full variable domain (outside the CDR3, taken from reference TRBV25-1 and TRBJ2-5): EADIYQTPRYLVIGTGKKITLECSQTMGHDKMYWYQQDPGMELHLIHYSYGVNSTEKGDLSSESTVSRIRTEHFPLTLESARPSHTSQYLCASSSNSIAPQYFGPGTRLLVL.

The chain employs TRBV7-9 and TRBJ1-1; D gene ambiguous. Looked up from germline, CDR1 is SEHNR and CDR2 is FQNEAQ (reference sequence). Trimming removed 1 base from V and 1 base from J, with 10 bases in between. This CDR3 comprises 15 residues. The CDR3 here is CASSLGSQRNTEAFF. CDR3 coding DNA: TGTGCCAGCAGCTTAGGTTCTCAGAGGAACACTGAAGCTTTCTTT.

The chain employs TRBV27 and TRBJ2-3, with D possibly TRBD2 on 5 matching bases. Germline V gene lookup returns CDR1 MNHEY and CDR2 SMNVEV (reference sequence). CDR3 length equals 15 residues. V was cut by 5 bases and J by 0 bases, with 12 bases left in between. The CDR3 nucleotides read TGTGCCAGCAGTCGTCTGGGCGGGAGCACAGATACGCAGTATTTT. This sequence encodes CASSRLGGSTDTQYF.

This chain uses TRBV19 with TRBJ1-4; 8 bases agree with TRBD1. J lost 8 bases, V lost 11 bases, and 13 bases had no gene match. This CDR3 is built from 14 residues. Germline loops: CDR1 LNHDA, CDR2 SQIVND (reference sequence). CDR3 residues: CASKPQTGDEKLFF. CDR3 in DNA: TGTGCCTCCAAACCCCAGACAGGGGACGAAAAACTGTTTTTT. The full variable domain, with the rest looked up from reference TRBV19 and TRBJ1-4, is DGGITQSPKYLFRKEGQNVTLSCEQNLNHDAMYWYRQDPGQGLRLIYYSQIVNDFQKGDIAEGYSVSREKKESFPLTVTSAQKNPTAFYLCASKPQTGDEKLFFGSGTQLSVL.

This clone was counted between two and nine times. This chain joins TRBV10-1 and TRBJ1-5, with TRBD1 as a possible D gene (5 bases). Germline CDR1 reads WNHNN; CDR2 reads SYGVQD (reference sequence). This CDR3 contains 15 residues. V lost 0 bases and J 3 bases, leaving 9 bases between the germline ends. The CDR3 DNA sequence: TGCGCCAGCAGTGAGTCGGGGCAGTTCAATCAGCCCCAGCATTTT. This translates into CASSESGQFNQPQHF.

The genes are TRBV6-1 and TRBJ1-1, with 7 bases lining up with TRBD1. This CDR3 contains 17 residues. Trimming removed 4 bases from V and 2 bases from J; junction bases left unmatched: 13. From germline, CDR1 is MNHNS and CDR2 SASEGT. The CDR3 DNA sequence: TGTGCCAGCAGTGTTTCTCGGGACAGTGAACTTAACACTGAAGCTTTCTTT. Translated: CASSVSRDSELNTEAFF.